The source of this T cell receptor beta chain is a study of regulatory T cells in long-lasting Graves disease. General study findings and limits: For persistent Graves' patients, TCR diversity was lower than for newly diagnosed ones. It was in persistent disease that TRBV28, TRBJ1-2 and TRBJ2-5 were favored.

Points on this clonotype: Its antigen is not known.

Construction of the TCR beta libraries employed iRepertoire HTBI primers in conjunction with Arm-PCR of CDR3 regions. TCRdb reprocessed the multiplex PCR reads with MiXCR, giving one entry per CDR3 protein. The table lists about 430,000 distinct CDR3 sequences, 21% of them singletons. V gave up 0 bases and J gave up 1 base; unmatched junction bases: 9. The CDR3 is 16 residues long. The V gene's germline CDR1 is DFQATT and CDR2 SNEGSKA (reference sequence). Time point given: persistent/refractory GD, antithyroid drugs over 5 years with positive TRAb. Construction of the TCR library relied on RNA isolated from PBMCs.

The sequence was collected from a female donor with Graves disease. V usage is TRBV20-1 and J usage is TRBJ2-7; TRBD2 matches 7 bases. The sample in question was peripheral blood mononuclear cells (PBMCs), obtained when the disease was refractory, from a patient treated with antithyroid drugs. The CDR3 spells CSARDPGLPTSYEQYF. DNA of the CDR3: TGCAGTGCTAGAGATCCGGGACTACCTACTTCCTACGAGCAGTACTTC.